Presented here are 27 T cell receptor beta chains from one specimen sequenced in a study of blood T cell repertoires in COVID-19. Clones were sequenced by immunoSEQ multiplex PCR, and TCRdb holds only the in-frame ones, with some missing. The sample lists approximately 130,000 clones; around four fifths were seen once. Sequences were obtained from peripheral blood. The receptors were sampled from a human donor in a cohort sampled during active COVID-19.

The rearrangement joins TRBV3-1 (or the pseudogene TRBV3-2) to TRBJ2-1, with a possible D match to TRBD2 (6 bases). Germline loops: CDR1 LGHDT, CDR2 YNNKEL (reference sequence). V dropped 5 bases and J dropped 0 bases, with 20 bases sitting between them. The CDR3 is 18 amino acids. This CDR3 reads CASSYKGRQASSYNEQFF. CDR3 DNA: TGTGCCAGCAGCTACAAGGGGAGGCAGGCGAGCTCCTACAATGAGCAGTTCTTC.

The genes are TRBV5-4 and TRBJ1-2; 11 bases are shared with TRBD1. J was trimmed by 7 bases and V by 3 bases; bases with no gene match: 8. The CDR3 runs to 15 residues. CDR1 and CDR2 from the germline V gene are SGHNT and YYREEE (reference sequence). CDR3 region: CASSSPGQGVRGYTF. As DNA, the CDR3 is TGTGCCAGCAGCTCTCCGGGACAGGGGGTACGTGGCTACACCTTC.

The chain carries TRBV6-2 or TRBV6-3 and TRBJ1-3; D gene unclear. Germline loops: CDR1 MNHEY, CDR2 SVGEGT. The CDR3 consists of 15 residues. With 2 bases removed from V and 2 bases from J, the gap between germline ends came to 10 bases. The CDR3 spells CASSYGREAGNTIYF. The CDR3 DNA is TGTGCCAGCAGTTACGGGCGGGAGGCTGGAAACACCATATATTTT.

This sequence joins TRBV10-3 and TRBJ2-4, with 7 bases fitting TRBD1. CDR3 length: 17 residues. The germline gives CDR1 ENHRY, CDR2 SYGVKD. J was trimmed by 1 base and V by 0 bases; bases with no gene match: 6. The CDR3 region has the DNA TGTGCCATCAGTGAGTCGATCACGGGACAGGCCAAAAACATTCAGTACTTC. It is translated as CAISESITGQAKNIQYF.

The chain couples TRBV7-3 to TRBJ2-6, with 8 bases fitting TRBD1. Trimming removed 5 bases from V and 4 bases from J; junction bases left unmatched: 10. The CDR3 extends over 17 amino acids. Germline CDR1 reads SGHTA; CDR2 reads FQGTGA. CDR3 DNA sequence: TGTGCCAGCAGCCCTACCCAGACAGGGGACGGGGCCAACGTCCTGACTTTC. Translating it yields CASSPTQTGDGANVLTF. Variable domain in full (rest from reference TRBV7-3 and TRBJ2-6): GAGVSQTPSNKVTEKGKYVELRCDPISGHTALYWYRQSLGQGPEFLIYFQGTGAADDSGLPNDRFFAVRPEGSVSTLKIQRTERGDSAVYLCASSPTQTGDGANVLTFGAGSRLTVL.

The CDR3 is CASSLQGAAGANVLTF. CDR3 sequence (DNA): TGCGCCAGCAGCTTACAGGGGGCTGCTGGGGCCAACGTCCTGACTTTC. The gene calls are TRBV5-1 and TRBJ2-6; 9 nucleotides agree with TRBD1. Per germline, CDR1 SGHRS and CDR2 YFSETQ. The junction had 2 bases not matched to a gene; V was cut back by 2 bases and J by 2 bases. This CDR3 comprises 16 residues.

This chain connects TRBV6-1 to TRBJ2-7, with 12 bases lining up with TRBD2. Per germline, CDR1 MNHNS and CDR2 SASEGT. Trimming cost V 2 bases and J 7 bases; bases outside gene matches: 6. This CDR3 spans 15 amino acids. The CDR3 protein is CASSELAGGPGEQYF. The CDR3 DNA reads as TGTGCCAGCAGTGAACTAGCGGGGGGGCCGGGGGAGCAGTACTTC.

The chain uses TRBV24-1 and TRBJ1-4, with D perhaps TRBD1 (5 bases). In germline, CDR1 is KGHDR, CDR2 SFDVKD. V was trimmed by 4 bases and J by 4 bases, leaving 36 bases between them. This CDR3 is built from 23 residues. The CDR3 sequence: CATSEFPPSRGAARRGDNEKLFF. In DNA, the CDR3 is TGTGCCACCAGTGAGTTTCCCCCGTCCCGCGGGGCAGCCCGACGCGGAGATAATGAAAAACTGTTTTTT.

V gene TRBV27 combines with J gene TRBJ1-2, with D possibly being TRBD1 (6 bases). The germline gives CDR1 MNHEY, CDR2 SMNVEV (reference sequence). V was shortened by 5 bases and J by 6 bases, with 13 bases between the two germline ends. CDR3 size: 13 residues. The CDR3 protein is CASSIRGSHGYTF. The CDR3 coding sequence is TGTGCCAGCAGTATCAGGGGCTCACATGGCTACACCTTC.

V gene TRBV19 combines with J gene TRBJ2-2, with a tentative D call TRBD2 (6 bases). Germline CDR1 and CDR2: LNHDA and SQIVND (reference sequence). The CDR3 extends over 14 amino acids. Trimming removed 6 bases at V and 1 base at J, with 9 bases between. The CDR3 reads CASRLGGNTGELFF. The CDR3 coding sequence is TGTGCCAGTAGGCTCGGGGGGAACACCGGGGAGCTGTTTTTT.

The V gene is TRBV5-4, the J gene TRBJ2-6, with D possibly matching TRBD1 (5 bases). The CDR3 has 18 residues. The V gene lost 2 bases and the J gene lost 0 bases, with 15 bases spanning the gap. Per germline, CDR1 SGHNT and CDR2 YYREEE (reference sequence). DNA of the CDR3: TGTGCCAGCAGCTTAGTATCGTGGGGCGGCTCTGGGGCCAACGTCCTGACTTTC. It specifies CASSLVSWGGSGANVLTF.

CDR3 bases: TGTGCCGCTAGGCAGGGCGCGCAAGAGACCCAGTACTTC. Protein sequence: CAARQGAQETQYF. The chain employs TRBV5-4 and TRBJ2-5; D might be TRBD1 (5 bases). The CDR3 runs 13 residues. Trimming pared 10 bases from V and 2 bases from J, leaving 15 bases between. The germline gives CDR1 SGHNT, CDR2 YYREEE (reference sequence).

As DNA, the CDR3 is TGTGCTAGTGGTGCCGGGACAGCAACTAATGAAAAACTGTTTTTT. Translating gives CASGAGTATNEKLFF. The V call is TRBV12-5, the J call TRBJ1-4; 7 positions agree with TRBD1. Looked up from germline, CDR1 is LGHNT and CDR2 is FRNRAP. Losses at the gene ends were 5 bases for V and 0 bases for J; bases not matched to a gene: 3. The CDR3 sequence is 15 residues long.

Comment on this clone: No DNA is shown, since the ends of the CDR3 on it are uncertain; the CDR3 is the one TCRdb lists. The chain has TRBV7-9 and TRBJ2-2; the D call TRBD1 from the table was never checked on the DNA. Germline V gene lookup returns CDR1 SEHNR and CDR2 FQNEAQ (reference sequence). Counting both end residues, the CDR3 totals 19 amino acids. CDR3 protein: CASSSSPGQANFGAGELFF.

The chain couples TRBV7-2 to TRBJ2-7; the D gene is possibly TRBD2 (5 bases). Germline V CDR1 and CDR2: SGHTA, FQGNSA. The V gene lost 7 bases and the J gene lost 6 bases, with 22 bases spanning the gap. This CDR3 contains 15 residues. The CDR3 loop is CASTSPRARVVEQYF. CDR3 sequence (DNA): TGTGCCAGCACCTCCCCGAGGGCTAGAGTGGTCGAGCAGTACTTC.

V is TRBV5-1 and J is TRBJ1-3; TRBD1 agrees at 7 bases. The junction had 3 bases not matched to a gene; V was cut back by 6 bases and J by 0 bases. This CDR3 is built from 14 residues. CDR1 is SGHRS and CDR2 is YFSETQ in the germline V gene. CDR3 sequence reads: CASMGTDSGNTIYF. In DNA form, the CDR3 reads TGCGCCAGCATGGGGACAGACTCTGGAAACACCATATATTTT.

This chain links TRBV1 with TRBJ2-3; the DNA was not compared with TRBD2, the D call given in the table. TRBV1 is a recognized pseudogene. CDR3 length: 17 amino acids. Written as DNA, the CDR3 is TGCACCAGCAGCCAAACCCCAGGAGGGACTAGCACAGATACGCAGTATTTT. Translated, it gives CTSSQTPGGTSTDTQYF.

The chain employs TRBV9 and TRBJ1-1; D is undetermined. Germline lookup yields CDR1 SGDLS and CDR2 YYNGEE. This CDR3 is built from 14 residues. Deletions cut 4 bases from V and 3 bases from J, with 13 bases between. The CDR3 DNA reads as TGTGCCAGCAGCCCGAACCCGGCGGACACTGAAGCTTTCTTT. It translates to CASSPNPADTEAFF.

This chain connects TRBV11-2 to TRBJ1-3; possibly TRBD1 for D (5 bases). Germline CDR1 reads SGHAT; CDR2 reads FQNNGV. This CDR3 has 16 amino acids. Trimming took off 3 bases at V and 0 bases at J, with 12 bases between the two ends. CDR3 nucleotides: TGTGCCAGCAGCTTTCTATCAGGGAACTCTGGAAACACCATATATTTT. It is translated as CASSFLSGNSGNTIYF.

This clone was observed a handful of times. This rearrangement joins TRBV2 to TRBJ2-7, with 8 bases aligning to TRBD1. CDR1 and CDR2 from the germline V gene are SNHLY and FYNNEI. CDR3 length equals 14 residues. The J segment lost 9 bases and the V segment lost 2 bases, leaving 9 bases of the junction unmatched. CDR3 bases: TGTGCCAGCAGTGAATCCTCAGGGGGCCTAGGGCAGTACTTC. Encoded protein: CASSESSGGLGQYF.

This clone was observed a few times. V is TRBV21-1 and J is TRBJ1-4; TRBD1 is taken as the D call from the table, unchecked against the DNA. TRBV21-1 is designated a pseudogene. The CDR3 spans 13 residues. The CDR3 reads CASSKEGEEKLFF. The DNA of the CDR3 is TGTGCCAGCAGCAAAGAGGGGGAGGAAAAACTGTTTTTT.

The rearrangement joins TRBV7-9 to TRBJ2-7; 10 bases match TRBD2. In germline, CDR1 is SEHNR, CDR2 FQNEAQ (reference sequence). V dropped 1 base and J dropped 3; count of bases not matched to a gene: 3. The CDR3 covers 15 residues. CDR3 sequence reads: CASSLGPSGGYEQYF. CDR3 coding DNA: TGTGCCAGCAGCTTAGGCCCTAGCGGGGGCTACGAGCAGTACTTC.

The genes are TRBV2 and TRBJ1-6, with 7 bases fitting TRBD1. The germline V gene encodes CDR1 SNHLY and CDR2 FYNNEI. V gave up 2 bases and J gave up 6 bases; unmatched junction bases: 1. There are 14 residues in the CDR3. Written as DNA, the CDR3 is TGTGCCAGCAGTGAAAACAGGGGTAATTCACCCCTCCACTTT. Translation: CASSENRGNSPLHF.

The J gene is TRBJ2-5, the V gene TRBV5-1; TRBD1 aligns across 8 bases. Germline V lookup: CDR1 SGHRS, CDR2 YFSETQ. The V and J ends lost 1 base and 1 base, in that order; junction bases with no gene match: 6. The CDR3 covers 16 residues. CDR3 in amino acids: CASSLSAGTGQETQYF. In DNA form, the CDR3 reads TGCGCCAGCAGCTTGTCTGCTGGGACAGGCCAAGAGACCCAGTACTTC.

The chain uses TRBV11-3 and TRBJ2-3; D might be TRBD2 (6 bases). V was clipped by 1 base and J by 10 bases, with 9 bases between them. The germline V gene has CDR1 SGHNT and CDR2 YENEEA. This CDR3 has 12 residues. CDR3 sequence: CASSLVEGAQYF. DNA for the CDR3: TGTGCCAGCAGCTTAGTGGAGGGAGCGCAGTATTTT.

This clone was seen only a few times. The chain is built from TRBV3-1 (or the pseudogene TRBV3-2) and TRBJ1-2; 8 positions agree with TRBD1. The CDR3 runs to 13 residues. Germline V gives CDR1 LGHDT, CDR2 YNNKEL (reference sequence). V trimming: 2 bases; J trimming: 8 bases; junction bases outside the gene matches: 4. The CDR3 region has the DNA TGTGCCAGCAGCCAACGGACAGGGTGGGGCTACACCTTC. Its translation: CASSQRTGWGYTF.

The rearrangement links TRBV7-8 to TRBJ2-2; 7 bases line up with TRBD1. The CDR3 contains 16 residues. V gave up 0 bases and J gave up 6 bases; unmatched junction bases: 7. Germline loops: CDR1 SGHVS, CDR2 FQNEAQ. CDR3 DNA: TGTGCCAGCAGCTTAGCGAGGGGGCGAGGACCCGGGGAGCTGTTTTTT. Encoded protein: CASSLARGRGPGELFF. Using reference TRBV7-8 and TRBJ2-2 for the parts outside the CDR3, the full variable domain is GAGVSQSPRYKVAKRGQDVALRCDPISGHVSLFWYQQALGQGPEFLTYFQNEAQLDKSGLPSDRFFAERPEGSVSTLKIQRTQQEDSAVYLCASSLARGRGPGELFFGEGSRLTVL.